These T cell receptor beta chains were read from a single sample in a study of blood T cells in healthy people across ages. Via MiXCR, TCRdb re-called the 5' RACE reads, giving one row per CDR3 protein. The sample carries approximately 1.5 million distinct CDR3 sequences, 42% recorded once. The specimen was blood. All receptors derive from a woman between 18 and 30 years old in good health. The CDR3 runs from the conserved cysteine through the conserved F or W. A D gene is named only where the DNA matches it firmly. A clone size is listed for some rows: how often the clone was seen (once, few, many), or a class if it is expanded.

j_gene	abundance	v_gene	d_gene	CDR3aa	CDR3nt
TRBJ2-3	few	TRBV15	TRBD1	CATSFHRGADTQYF	TGTGCCACCAGCTTCCACAGGGGCGCAGATACGCAGTATTTT
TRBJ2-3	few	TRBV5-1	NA	CASSPISSGTDTQYF	TGCGCCAGCAGCCCCATTAGCTCGGGCACAGATACGCAGTATTTT
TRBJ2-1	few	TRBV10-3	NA	CAIVDKNNEQFF	TGTGCCATCGTAGACAAAAACAATGAGCAGTTCTTC
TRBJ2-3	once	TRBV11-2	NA	CASSPRLGPSWTDTQYF	TGTGCCAGCAGCCCCCGCCTAGGCCCTTCTTGGACAGATACGCAGTATTTT
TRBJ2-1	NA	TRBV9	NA	CASSVEVGSYNEQFF	TGTGCCAGCAGCGTAGAGGTGGGATCCTACAATGAGCAGTTCTTC
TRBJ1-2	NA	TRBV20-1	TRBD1	CSAIPGPGQGFYGYTF	TGCAGTGCTATCCCGGGACCGGGACAGGGTTTCTACGGCTACACCTTC
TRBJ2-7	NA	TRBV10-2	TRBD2	CASNTEGLAGYNEQYF	TGCGCCAGCAATACGGAGGGACTAGCGGGGTACAATGAGCAGTACTTC
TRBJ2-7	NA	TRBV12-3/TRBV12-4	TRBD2	CASKRDYEQYF	TGTGCCAGTAAGCGGGACTACGAGCAGTACTTC
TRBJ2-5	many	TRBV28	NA	CASSLSGGYQETQYF	TGTGCCAGCAGTTTATCAGGGGGGTACCAAGAGACCCAGTACTTC
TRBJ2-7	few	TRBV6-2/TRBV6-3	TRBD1	CASSRHRDRGTYEQYF	TGTGCCAGCAGCCGCCACCGGGACAGGGGAACCTACGAGCAGTACTTC
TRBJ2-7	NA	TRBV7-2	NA	CASIRGRGSTYEQYF	TGTGCCAGCATCAGGGGGCGGGGGTCAACCTACGAGCAGTACTTC
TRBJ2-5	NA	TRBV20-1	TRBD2	CSARDVSSGDGGQETQYF	TGCAGTGCTAGAGATGTTTCTAGCGGGGATGGGGGCCAAGAGACCCAGTACTTC
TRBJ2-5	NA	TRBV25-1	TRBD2	CASSATSVPLDEQYF	TGTGCCAGCAGTGCCACTAGCGTCCCTTTGGATGAGCAGTACTTC
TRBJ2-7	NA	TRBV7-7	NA	CASSLLAGNRNEQYF	TGTGCTAGCAGCTTACTGGCAGGGAATCGGAATGAGCAGTACTTC
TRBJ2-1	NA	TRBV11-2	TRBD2	CASSLISGLAGSSYNEQFF	TGTGCCAGCAGCCTAATCTCGGGACTAGCGGGAAGCTCCTACAATGAGCAGTTCTTC
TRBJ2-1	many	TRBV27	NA	CASSLSGLNEQFF	TGTGCCAGCAGCTTGAGCGGGTTGAATGAGCAGTTCTTC
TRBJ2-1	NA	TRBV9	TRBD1	CASSVETGVDNEQFF	TGTGCCAGCAGCGTAGAGACAGGGGTAGACAATGAGCAGTTCTTC
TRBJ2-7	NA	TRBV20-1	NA	CSARVVGYEQYF	TGCAGTGCTAGAGTTGTTGGCTACGAGCAGTACTTC
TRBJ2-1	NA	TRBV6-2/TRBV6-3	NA	CASSYSPGAGEQFF	TGTGCCAGCAGTTACTCGCCGGGGGCTGGGGAGCAGTTCTTC
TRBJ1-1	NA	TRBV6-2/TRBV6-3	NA	CASLALLNTEAFF	TGTGCCAGCCTTGCACTACTGAACACTGAAGCTTTCTTT
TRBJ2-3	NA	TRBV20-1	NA	CSAREGGRDTQYF	TGCAGTGCTAGGGAGGGGGGGAGAGATACGCAGTATTTT
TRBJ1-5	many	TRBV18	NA	CASSPGNQPQHF	TGTGCCAGCAGTCCCGGCAATCAGCCCCAGCATTTT
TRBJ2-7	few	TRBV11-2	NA	CASRTTDYEQYF	TGTGCCAGCAGGACGACAGACTACGAGCAGTACTTC
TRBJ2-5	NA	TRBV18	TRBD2	CASSPKSAGTSGRNEQYF	TGTGCCAGCTCACCAAAATCGGCCGGAACTAGCGGGAGGAATGAGCAGTACTTC
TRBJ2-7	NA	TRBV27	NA	CASSLGISGTYEQYF	TGTGCCAGCAGTTTAGGGATTAGCGGCACCTACGAGCAGTACTTC